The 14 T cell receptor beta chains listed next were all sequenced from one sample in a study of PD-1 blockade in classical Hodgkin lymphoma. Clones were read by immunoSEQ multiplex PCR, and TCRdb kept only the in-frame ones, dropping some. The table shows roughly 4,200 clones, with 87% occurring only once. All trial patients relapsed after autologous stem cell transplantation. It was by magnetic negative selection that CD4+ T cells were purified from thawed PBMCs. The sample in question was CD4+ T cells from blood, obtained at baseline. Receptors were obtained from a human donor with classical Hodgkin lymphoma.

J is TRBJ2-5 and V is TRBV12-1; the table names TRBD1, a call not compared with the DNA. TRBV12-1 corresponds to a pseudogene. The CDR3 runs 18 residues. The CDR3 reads CASSFVGGQSDDQETQYF. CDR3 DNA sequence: TGTGCCAGCAGCTTTGTTGGGGGCCAATCAGACGACCAAGAGACCCAGTACTTC.

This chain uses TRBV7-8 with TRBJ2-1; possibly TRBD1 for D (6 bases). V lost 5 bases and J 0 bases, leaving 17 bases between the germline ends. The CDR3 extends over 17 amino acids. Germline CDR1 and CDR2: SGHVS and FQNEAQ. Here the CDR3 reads CASSALSGQLSYNEQFF. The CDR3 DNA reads TGTGCCAGCAGCGCCCTCTCCGGACAGCTCTCCTACAATGAGCAGTTCTTC.

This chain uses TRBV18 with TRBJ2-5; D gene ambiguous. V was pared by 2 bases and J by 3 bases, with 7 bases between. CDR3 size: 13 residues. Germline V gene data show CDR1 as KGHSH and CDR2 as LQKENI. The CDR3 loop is CASSPNAEETQYF. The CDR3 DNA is TGTGCCAGCTCACCAAATGCCGAAGAGACCCAGTACTTC.

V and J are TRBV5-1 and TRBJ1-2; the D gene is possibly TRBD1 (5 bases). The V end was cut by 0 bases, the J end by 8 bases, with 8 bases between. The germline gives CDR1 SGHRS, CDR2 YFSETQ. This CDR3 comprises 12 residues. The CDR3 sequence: CASSLVGEGYTF. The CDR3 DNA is TGCGCCAGCAGCTTGGTGGGGGAAGGCTACACCTTC.

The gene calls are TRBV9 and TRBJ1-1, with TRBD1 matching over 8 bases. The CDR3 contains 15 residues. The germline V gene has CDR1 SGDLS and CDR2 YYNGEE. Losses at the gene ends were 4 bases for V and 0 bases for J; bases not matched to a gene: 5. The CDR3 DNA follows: TGTGCCAGCAGCCCCCGACAGGGGATGAACACTGAAGCTTTCTTT. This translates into CASSPRQGMNTEAFF.

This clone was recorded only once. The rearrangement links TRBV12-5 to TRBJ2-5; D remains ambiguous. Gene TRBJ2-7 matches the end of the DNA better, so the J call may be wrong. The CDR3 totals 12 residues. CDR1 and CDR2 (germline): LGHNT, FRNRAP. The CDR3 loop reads CASGLVGYEQYF. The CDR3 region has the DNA TGTGCTAGTGGTTTGGTTGGCTACGAGCAGTACTTC.

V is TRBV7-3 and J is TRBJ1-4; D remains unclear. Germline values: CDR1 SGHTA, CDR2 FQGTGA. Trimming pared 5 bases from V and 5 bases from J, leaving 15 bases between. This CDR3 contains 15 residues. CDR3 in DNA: TGTGCCAGCAGCACTAGAGAGGAGAGGAATGAAAAACTGTTTTTT. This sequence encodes CASSTREERNEKLFF.

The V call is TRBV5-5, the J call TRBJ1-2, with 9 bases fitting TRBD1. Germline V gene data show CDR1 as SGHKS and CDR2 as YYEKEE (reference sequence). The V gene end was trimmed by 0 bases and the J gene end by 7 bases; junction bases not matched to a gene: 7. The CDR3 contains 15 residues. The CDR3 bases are TGTGCCAGCAGCTTGGAGACAGGGGGTCGGGGTGGCTACACCTTC. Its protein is CASSLETGGRGGYTF.

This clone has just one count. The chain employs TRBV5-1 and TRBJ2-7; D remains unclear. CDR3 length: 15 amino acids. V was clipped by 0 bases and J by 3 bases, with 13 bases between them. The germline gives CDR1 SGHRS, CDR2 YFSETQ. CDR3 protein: CASSLVERLNYEQYF. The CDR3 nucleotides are TGCGCCAGCAGCTTGGTGGAAAGGCTTAACTACGAGCAGTACTTC.

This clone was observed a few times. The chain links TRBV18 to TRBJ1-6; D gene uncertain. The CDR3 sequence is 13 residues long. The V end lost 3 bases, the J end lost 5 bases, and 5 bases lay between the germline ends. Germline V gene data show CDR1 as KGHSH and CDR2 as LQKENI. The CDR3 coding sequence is TGTGCCAGCTCACCTGGTGATAATTCACCCCTCCACTTT. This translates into CASSPGDNSPLHF.

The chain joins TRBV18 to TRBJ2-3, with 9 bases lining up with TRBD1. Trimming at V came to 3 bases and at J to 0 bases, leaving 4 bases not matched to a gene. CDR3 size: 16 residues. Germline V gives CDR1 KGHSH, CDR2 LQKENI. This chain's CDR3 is CASSPGQGSSTDTQYF. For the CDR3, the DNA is TGTGCCAGCTCACCGGGACAGGGCTCTAGCACAGATACGCAGTATTTT.

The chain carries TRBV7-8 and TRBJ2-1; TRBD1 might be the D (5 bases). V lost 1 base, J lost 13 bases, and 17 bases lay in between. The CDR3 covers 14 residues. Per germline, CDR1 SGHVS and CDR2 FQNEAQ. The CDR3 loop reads CASSLGAVRGDQFF. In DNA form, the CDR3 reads TGTGCCAGCAGCTTAGGTGCGGTAAGGGGCGATCAGTTCTTC.

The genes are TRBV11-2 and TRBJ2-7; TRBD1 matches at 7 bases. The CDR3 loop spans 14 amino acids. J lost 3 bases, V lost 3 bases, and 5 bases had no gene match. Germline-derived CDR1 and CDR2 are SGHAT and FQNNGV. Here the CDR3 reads CASSFDRVVYEQYF. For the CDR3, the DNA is TGTGCCAGCAGCTTCGACAGGGTTGTCTACGAGCAGTACTTC.

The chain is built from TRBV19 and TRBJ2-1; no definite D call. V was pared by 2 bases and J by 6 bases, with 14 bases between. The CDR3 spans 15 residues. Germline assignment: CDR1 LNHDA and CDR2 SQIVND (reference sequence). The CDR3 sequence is CASSILTVGSNEQFF. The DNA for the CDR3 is TGTGCCAGTAGTATATTAACGGTTGGTAGCAATGAGCAGTTCTTC. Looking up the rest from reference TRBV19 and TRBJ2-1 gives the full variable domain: DGGITQSPKYLFRKEGQNVTLSCEQNLNHDAMYWYRQDPGQGLRLIYYSQIVNDFQKGDIAEGYSVSREKKESFPLTVTSAQKNPTAFYLCASSILTVGSNEQFFGPGTRLTVL.